One and the same sample provided the 19 T cell receptor beta chains below, sequenced in a study of T cells in women clearing cervical HPV infection. Libraries were prepared by immunoSEQ multiplex PCR; TCRdb keeps only in-frame clonotypes and omits some of them. In total, the table holds tens of thousands of clones. The sample was blood buffy coat. These receptor sequences come from a woman aged 18-70 years with a cervical HPV16 infection that either progressed to CIN3+ or cleared (not recorded which).

On this clone: The sequenced fragment ends 3 residues before the CDR3 boundary, so the rest is inferred from the germline J gene. The chain has TRBV2 and TRBJ2-3, with D maybe TRBD1 (6 bases). The CDR3 contains 16 residues. Germline CDR1 is SNHLY and CDR2 is FYNNEI. V was cut by 3 bases and J by 5 bases, with 18 bases left in between. The CDR3 bases that were read are TGTGCCAGCAGTGACCCGCGGACAGATGACCGAGATACG. It specifies CASSDPRTDDRDT. The full CDR3 protein is CASSDPRTDDRDTQYF.

Remarks on this clone: Sequencing ends 3 residues short of the CDR3 end; the germline J gene provides the rest. This chain uses TRBV19 with TRBJ2-4; a weak D match, TRBD1 (6 bases). CDR3 length: 14 residues. Germline V lookup: CDR1 LNHDA, CDR2 SQIVND (reference sequence). CDR3 DNA (partial): TGTGCCAGTAGTATAGGACAGGAGATCTATGGT. Its translation is CASSIGQEIYG. The whole CDR3 protein is CASSIGQEIYGQYF.

On this clone: From the germline J gene comes the end of the CDR3, since the read stops 3 residues before it. The gene calls are TRBV4-2 and TRBJ1-1, with D possibly being TRBD1 (5 bases). From germline, CDR1 is LGHNA and CDR2 YNFKEQ. Trimming cost V 2 bases and J 3 bases, with 13 bases left between them. CDR3 length: 15 amino acids. The chain's CDR3 is CASSQPNRLDTEAFF. The sequenced part of the CDR3 DNA is TGTGCCAGCAGCCAACCAAACAGGTTGGACACTGAA.

A remark on this clone: The missing CDR3 end, 3 residues past where the read stops, is filled in from the germline J gene. The genes are TRBV6-1 and TRBJ2-2; no reliable D call. Trimming shortened V by 1 base and J by 4 bases, and 4 bases separated the two germline ends. CDR1 is MNHNS, CDR2 SASEGT, per germline. This CDR3 has 13 amino acids. The CDR3 DNA, read in part, is TGTGCCAGCAGTGAAGACTTCACCGGGGAG. It encodes CASSEDFTGE. The whole CDR3 is CASSEDFTGELFF.

As regards this clone: The read finishes 3 residues shy of the CDR3 end, and the germline J gene is used to complete it. The chain couples TRBV7-9 to TRBJ1-2; 8 bases map to TRBD1. CDR1 SEHNR and CDR2 FQNEAQ come from the germline V gene (reference sequence). The length of the CDR3 is 15 residues. The CDR3 reads CASSQDRGLLGDYTF. CDR3 DNA (partial): TGTGCCAGCAGCCAAGACAGGGGCCTCCTGGGGGAC.

Points on this clone: The read ends 3 residues shy of where the CDR3 ends; the end is completed using the germline J gene. The chain uses TRBV29-1 and TRBJ2-7, with 11 bases that match TRBD2. V shed 4 bases and J 2 bases; nucleotides not matched to a gene: 7. CDR3 size: 15 residues. CDR1 and CDR2 (germline): SQVTM, ANQGSEA. The CDR3 bases that were read are TGCAGCGTTGGATTAGCTAGCGGGGGGCCCTACGAG. Its protein is CSVGLASGGPYE. The full-length CDR3 reads as CSVGLASGGPYEQYF.

In regard to this clone: The CDR3 extends 3 residues past the end of the read, so its final part is completed from the germline J gene. V and J are TRBV27 and TRBJ2-1, with D maybe TRBD2 (6 bases). Trimming cost V 5 bases and J 1 base, with 18 bases left between them. The CDR3 spans 17 residues. Germline V gives CDR1 MNHEY, CDR2 SMNVEV (reference sequence). CDR3 sequence: CASSQTDLAGSYNEQFF. The part of the CDR3 DNA that was read is TGTGCCAGCAGTCAAACGGACTTGGCGGGGTCCTACAATGAG.

Worth noting for this clone: With the read ending 3 residues before the CDR3 end, the germline J gene is used to fill in that end. This chain connects TRBV19 to TRBJ2-4; possibly TRBD1 for D (5 bases). Germline V CDR1 and CDR2: LNHDA, SQIVND (reference sequence). CDR3 size: 15 residues. The CDR3 bases that were read are TGTGCCAGTAGTAGAACATCTTCAGGGAACTATGGT. As protein: CASSRTSSGNYG. In full, the CDR3 reads CASSRTSSGNYGQYF.

With respect to this clone: The read ends 3 residues early relative to the CDR3; the germline J gene fills the gap. V usage is TRBV20-1 and J usage is TRBJ2-3; 12 bases are a match to TRBD2. The CDR3 is made up of 17 amino acids. Germline V gives CDR1 DFQATT, CDR2 SNEGSKA (reference sequence). The junction had 10 bases not matched to a gene; V was cut back by 2 bases and J by 4 bases. CDR3 DNA, as far as it was read: TGCAGTGCTAGACCTACTGGACTAGCGGGGATGGCAGATACG. Amino acid sequence: CSARPTGLAGMADT. The whole CDR3 region reads CSARPTGLAGMADTQYF.

This CDR3 is CSVVYSSYNEQFF. CDR3 bases read: TGCAGCGTTGTTTACAGCTCCTACAATGAG. The chain recombines TRBV29-1 with TRBJ2-1; D unclear. From the germline J gene comes the end of the CDR3, since the read stops 3 residues before it. Germline V lookup: CDR1 SQVTM, CDR2 ANQGSEA. V lost 4 bases, J lost 0 bases, and 7 bases lay in between. This CDR3 is 13 amino acids long.

A word on this clone: The read finishes 3 residues shy of the CDR3 end, and the germline J gene is used to complete it. V and J are TRBV10-2 and TRBJ2-2, with D tentatively TRBD2 (5 bases). The germline V gene has CDR1 WSHSY and CDR2 SAAADI. CDR3 size: 14 residues. V shed 3 bases and J shed 5 bases, with 10 bases lying between them. The CDR3 bases that were read are TGCGCCAGCAGTGAAAACCCGGGGACCGGGGAG. Protein sequence: CASSENPGTGE. The CDR3 in full is CASSENPGTGELFF.

Details on this clone: The CDR3 extends 3 residues past the end of the read, so its final part is completed from the germline J gene. J is TRBJ1-6 and V is TRBV5-5; D is possibly TRBD1 (6 bases). Germline V gene sequence: CDR1 SGHKS, CDR2 YYEKEE (reference sequence). V lost 4 bases, J lost 9 bases, and 17 bases lay in between. The CDR3 loop spans 15 amino acids. CDR3 DNA (partial): TGTGCCAGCAGCGGTGATGACAGGATCGGTTCACCC. This codes for CASSGDDRIGSP. Given in full, the CDR3 is CASSGDDRIGSPLHF. The full variable domain, completed using reference TRBV5-5 and TRBJ1-6, is DAGVTQSPTHLIKTRGQQVTLRCSPISGHKSVSWYQQVLGQGPQFIFQYYEKEERGRGNFPDRFSARQFPNYSSELNVNALLLGDSALYLCASSGDDRIGSPLHFGNGTRLTVT.

Comment on this clone: The sequence runs out 3 residues before the end of the CDR3; the remainder is reconstructed from the germline J gene. V usage is TRBV28 and J usage is TRBJ1-2, with a possible D match to TRBD1 (6 bases). The CDR3 has 12 amino acids. The V and J ends lost 5 bases and 5 bases respectively, with 9 bases between them. Per the germline V gene, CDR1 is MDHEN and CDR2 is SYDVKM. The covered CDR3 bases are TGTGCCAGCAGTCCGAGGGGGTATGGC. As protein: CASSPRGYG. The complete CDR3 protein is CASSPRGYGYTF.

CDR3 amino acids: CASSLTSGSADTQYF. Partial CDR3 DNA: TGCGCCAGCAGCTTGACTAGCGGGAGCGCAGATACG. The V call is TRBV5-1, the J call TRBJ2-3; 11 positions match TRBD2. The read ends 3 residues before the CDR3 terminus; that terminus is restored from the germline J gene. Unmatched junction bases numbered 2, after V lost 1 base and J lost 4 bases. The CDR3 length is 15 residues. The V gene's germline CDR1 is SGHRS and CDR2 YFSETQ.

In the case of this clone: The CDR3 goes on 3 residues after the read ends, and that part is filled in from the germline J gene. The rearrangement joins TRBV20-1 to TRBJ1-4; 7 bases align to TRBD1. Germline V gene data show CDR1 as DFQATT and CDR2 as SNEGSKA (reference sequence). The CDR3 contains 13 residues. CDR3 loop: CSARNRGNSPLFF. Partial CDR3 DNA: TGCAGTGCTAGGAACAGGGGAAATTCACCA.

Worth noting for this clone: The DNA ends 3 residues before the CDR3 does, and the rest of the CDR3 is filled in from the germline J gene. The chain combines TRBV29-1 with TRBJ2-1, with 7 bases that match TRBD1. CDR3 size: 13 residues. V lost 4 bases and J lost 0; bases outside the gene matches: 0. Germline CDR1 is SQVTM and CDR2 is ANQGSEA. CDR3 protein: CSVAGGSYNEQFF. The CDR3 bases that were read are TGCAGCGTTGCAGGGGGCTCCTACAATGAG.

Points on this clone: The read comes to an end 3 residues before the CDR3 does, leaving the germline J gene to fill in the end. V usage is TRBV19 and J usage is TRBJ1-2; perhaps TRBD1 as D (6 bases). The CDR3 sequence is 14 residues long. Germline V gives CDR1 LNHDA, CDR2 SQIVND (reference sequence). The CDR3 bases that were read are TGTGCCAGTAGCTCCACAGGGTTAACCTACGAC. Protein: CASSSTGLTYD. The CDR3 reads in full as CASSSTGLTYDYTF.

To note about this clone: Sequencing ends 3 residues short of the CDR3 end; the germline J gene provides the rest. The chain couples TRBV30 to TRBJ1-2; no firm D call. Germline V lookup: CDR1 GTSNPN, CDR2 SVGIG (reference sequence). The ends were cut back, 3 bases at V and 6 bases at J, with 11 bases in the middle. This CDR3 comprises 12 residues. This chain's CDR3 is CAWRGPGHGYTF. The DNA read from the CDR3 is TGTGCCTGGAGGGGTCCGGGTCATGGC. The variable domain in full, completed from reference TRBV30 and TRBJ1-2, reads SQTIHQWPATLVQPVGSPLSLECTVEGTSNPNLYWYRQAAGRGLQLLFYSVGIGQISSEVPQNLSASRPQDRQFILSSKKLLLSDSGFYLCAWRGPGHGYTFGSGTRLTVV.

As to this clone: The CDR3 goes on 3 residues after the read ends, and that part is filled in from the germline J gene. The chain is built from TRBV11-2 and TRBJ2-7; 9 bases are shared with TRBD1. V was clipped by 4 bases and J by 3 bases; unmatched bases: 4. CDR3 size: 14 residues. Germline lookup yields CDR1 SGHAT and CDR2 FQNNGV. This chain's CDR3 is CASSSGQGHYEQYF. The CDR3 bases that were read are TGTGCCAGCAGCTCGGGACAGGGACACTACGAG. Together with reference TRBV11-2 and TRBJ2-7, the CDR3 gives the full variable domain: EAGVAQSPRYKIIEKRQSVAFWCNPISGHATLYWYQQILGQGPKLLIQFQNNGVVDDSQLPKDRFSAERLKGVDSTLKIQPAKLEDSAVYLCASSSGQGHYEQYFGPGTRLTVT.